The next 25 T cell receptor beta chains were all read from a single sample in a study of T cell clusters in autoimmune cytopenias. TRB rearrangements were amplified by touch-down multiplex PCR with mixed TRB-A/B primers. No DNA is given; TCRdb re-called the multiplex PCR reads and lists each CDR3 protein once. This sample's clone table lists 6,000 to 9,500 distinct CDR3 sequences. TRB amplification used 250 ng of peripheral blood genomic DNA. Sequencing input: peripheral blood. Receptor source: a human donor with an autoimmune cytopenia or autoimmune hepatitis (not recorded which).

The CDR3 protein is CASSPSTGMLSADTQYF. The rearrangement joins TRBV28 to TRBJ2-3; TCRdb returns TRBD1, unconfirmable since there is no DNA. The CDR3 extends over 17 amino acids. Germline V gives CDR1 MDHEN, CDR2 SYDVKM.

Here the CDR3 reads CASGGPDGHPSYEQYF. V usage is TRBV28 and J usage is TRBJ2-7; the D gene TCRdb calls, TRBD1, cannot be checked with no DNA. Germline V gene sequence: CDR1 MDHEN, CDR2 SYDVKM. This CDR3 has 16 residues.

This clonotype is identified as medium-sized from frequency. The chain has TRBV12-3 or TRBV12-4 and TRBJ1-3; TCRdb outputs TRBD1, but without DNA this stays unchecked. The CDR3 runs 17 residues. The CDR3 region is CASSLYGPGGSGNTIYF.

The gene calls are TRBV20-1 and TRBJ2-1; TCRdb's D call, TRBD1, is unchecked because there is no DNA. CDR3 length: 16 residues. Germline V gene sequence: CDR1 DFQATT, CDR2 SNEGSKA (reference sequence). The chain's CDR3 is CSASDIARGAHNEQFF.

The J gene is TRBJ1-3, the V gene TRBV28. The CDR3 loop spans 15 amino acids. Germline V gene lookup returns CDR1 MDHEN and CDR2 SYDVKM. The CDR3 here is CASSLRRPTGNTIYF.

The chain links TRBV28 to TRBJ1-6; the TRBD1 assignment by TCRdb is unverifiable without DNA. The germline V gene has CDR1 MDHEN and CDR2 SYDVKM. The length of the CDR3 is 15 residues. The CDR3 reads CASSLTGQAYSPLHF.

V is TRBV4-3 and J is TRBJ2-2; checking the TCRdb D call of TRBD2 is not possible without DNA. CDR1 and CDR2 from the germline V gene are LGHNA and YSLEER. This CDR3 contains 18 residues. The CDR3 sequence: CASSQDSLAGSRGGELFF.

This clonotype is labeled medium-sized based on frequency. V and J are TRBV20-1 and TRBJ1-1. Germline V gives CDR1 DFQATT, CDR2 SNEGSKA (reference sequence). CDR3 length: 12 amino acids. The CDR3 sequence: CSARDSQTEAFF.

The J gene is TRBJ2-7, the V gene TRBV7-2; the D call from TCRdb, TRBD1, cannot be confirmed without DNA. This CDR3 is built from 17 residues. The germline CDR1 and CDR2 sequences are SGHTA and FQGNSA. CDR3: CASSSQRGGESSYEQYF.

CDR3 sequence reads: CASSSRDRTTDTQYF. The chain carries TRBV19 and TRBJ2-3; the TRBD1 assignment by TCRdb is unverifiable without DNA. CDR3 length equals 15 residues. CDR1 and CDR2 from the germline V gene are LNHDA and SQIVND (reference sequence).

This clonotype is identified as medium-sized from frequency. The CDR3 loop reads CASSLHSVAYEQYF. This chain links TRBV7-2 with TRBJ2-7. CDR1 SGHTA and CDR2 FQGNSA come from the germline V gene. This CDR3 is built from 14 residues.

The gene calls are TRBV20-1 and TRBJ2-3; TCRdb's D gene call, TRBD1, goes unchecked for lack of DNA. The germline CDR1 and CDR2 sequences are DFQATT and SNEGSKA (reference sequence). This CDR3 region has 18 residues. CDR3 amino acids: CSARVLGPDRGGIDTQYF.

V usage is TRBV2 and J usage is TRBJ2-6. This CDR3 has 14 residues. Germline CDR1 is SNHLY and CDR2 is FYNNEI. CDR3 sequence reads: CASNTISGANVLTF. The whole variable domain, remainder taken from reference TRBV2 and TRBJ2-6, is EPEVTQTPSHQVTQMGQEVILRCVPISNHLYFYWYRQILGQKVEFLVSFYNNEISEKSEIFDDQFSVERPDGSNFTLKIRSTKLEDSAMYFCASNTISGANVLTFGAGSRLTVL.

This clonotype is medium-sized by frequency. The chain is built from TRBV7-2 and TRBJ1-2. The CDR3 loop spans 12 amino acids. CDR1 is SGHTA, CDR2 FQGNSA, per germline. The chain's CDR3 is CASSRLGYGYTF.

The rearrangement uses TRBV5-1 and TRBJ2-7; TCRdb's D call of TRBD1 is untestable without DNA. The CDR3 has 14 residues. Germline V gives CDR1 SGHRS, CDR2 YFSETQ. The chain's CDR3 is CASSSSGTLYEQYF.

The chain recombines TRBV7-9 with TRBJ2-3; TCRdb calls TRBD1, which cannot be checked without DNA. Per germline, CDR1 SEHNR and CDR2 FQNEAQ (reference sequence). The CDR3 sequence is 14 residues long. CDR3 in amino acids: CASTKGFSTDTQYF.

This clonotype ranks as medium-sized in terms of frequency. The chain joins TRBV6-5 to TRBJ2-7; no DNA is available, so the TRBD2 call from TCRdb remains unchecked. Germline loops: CDR1 MNHEY, CDR2 SVGAGI. This CDR3 has 13 amino acids. The chain's CDR3 is CASSRSRPGKQYF.

V and J are TRBV5-1 and TRBJ2-2; TCRdb gives TRBD1 as the D gene, but with no DNA this cannot be confirmed. This CDR3 contains 15 residues. The germline CDR1 and CDR2 sequences are SGHRS and YFSETQ. This CDR3 is CASSLIDRDTGELFF. The full variable domain, its missing parts supplied by reference TRBV5-1 and TRBJ2-2, is KAGVTQTPRYLIKTRGQQVTLSCSPISGHRSVSWYQQTPGQGLQFLFEYFSETQRNKGNFPGRFSGRQFSNSRSEMNVSTLELGDSALYLCASSLIDRDTGELFFGEGSRLTVL.

The chain joins TRBV7-2 to TRBJ2-3. The CDR3 totals 15 residues. Germline V gene sequence: CDR1 SGHTA, CDR2 FQGNSA. The CDR3 sequence: CASSLALARPDTQYF.

This clonotype is identified as medium-sized from frequency. The chain employs TRBV24-1 and TRBJ2-7; TCRdb picks TRBD1, but there is no DNA to check that call. Germline CDR1 is KGHDR and CDR2 is SFDVKD. The CDR3 loop spans 15 amino acids. The CDR3 spells CATSTTQGPSYEQYF.

The chain couples TRBV10-3 to TRBJ2-2. CDR1 and CDR2 (germline): ENHRY, SYGVKD. CDR3 size: 14 residues. CDR3 loop: CAISGGFGTGELFF.

The rearrangement joins TRBV24-1 to TRBJ1-2; TCRdb's assignment of TRBD1 cannot be checked, as there is no DNA. The germline gives CDR1 KGHDR, CDR2 SFDVKD. The CDR3 is 17 residues long. CDR3: CATSDLPRAAPYYGYTF.

Considering frequency, this clonotype is medium-sized (0.01 to 0.1%). This chain uses TRBV5-4 with TRBJ1-1; TCRdb's assignment of TRBD1 cannot be checked, as there is no DNA. CDR3 length: 14 amino acids. Germline V gene sequence: CDR1 SGHNT, CDR2 YYREEE (reference sequence). The CDR3 here is CASRHGRENTEAFF.

The chain is built from TRBV27 and TRBJ1-1. The germline gives CDR1 MNHEY, CDR2 SMNVEV (reference sequence). The CDR3 consists of 14 residues. This chain's CDR3 is CASSSGYADTEAFF.

The chain carries TRBV12-3 or TRBV12-4 and TRBJ2-5; TCRdb's assignment of TRBD1 cannot be checked, as there is no DNA. The CDR3 has 14 residues. This CDR3 reads CASSLAQGYGEQYF.